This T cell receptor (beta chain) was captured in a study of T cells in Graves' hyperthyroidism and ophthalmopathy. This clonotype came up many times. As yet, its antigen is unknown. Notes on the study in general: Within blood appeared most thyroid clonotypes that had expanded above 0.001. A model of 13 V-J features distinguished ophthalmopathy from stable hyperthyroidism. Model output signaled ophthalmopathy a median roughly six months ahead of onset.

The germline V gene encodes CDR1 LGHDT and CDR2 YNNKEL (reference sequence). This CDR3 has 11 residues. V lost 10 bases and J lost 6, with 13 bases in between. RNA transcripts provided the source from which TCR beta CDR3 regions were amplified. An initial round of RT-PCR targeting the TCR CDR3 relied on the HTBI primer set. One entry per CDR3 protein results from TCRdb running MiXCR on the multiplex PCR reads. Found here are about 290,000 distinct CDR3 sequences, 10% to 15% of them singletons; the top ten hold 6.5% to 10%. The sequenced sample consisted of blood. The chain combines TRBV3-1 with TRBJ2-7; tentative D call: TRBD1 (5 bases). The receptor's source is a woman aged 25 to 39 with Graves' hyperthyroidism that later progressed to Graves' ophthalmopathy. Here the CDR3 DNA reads TGTGCCACCTCAGGGATTGCCGAGCAGTACTTC. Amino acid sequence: CATSGIAEQYF.